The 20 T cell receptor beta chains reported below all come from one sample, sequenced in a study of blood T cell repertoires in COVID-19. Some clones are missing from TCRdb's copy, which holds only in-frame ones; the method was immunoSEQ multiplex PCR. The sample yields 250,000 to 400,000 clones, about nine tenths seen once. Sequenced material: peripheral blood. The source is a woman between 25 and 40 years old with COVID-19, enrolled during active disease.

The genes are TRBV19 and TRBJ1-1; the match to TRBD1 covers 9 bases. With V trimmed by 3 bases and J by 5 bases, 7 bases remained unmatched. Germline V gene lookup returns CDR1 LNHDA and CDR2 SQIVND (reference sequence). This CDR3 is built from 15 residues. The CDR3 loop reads CASSIGTGYSTEAFF. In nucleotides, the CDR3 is TGTGCCAGTAGTATCGGGACAGGGTATTCGACTGAAGCTTTCTTT.

This chain's CDR3 is CASVSRGNYGYTF. The CDR3 DNA follows: TGTGCCAGCGTCAGCAGGGGAAACTATGGCTACACCTTC. The chain links TRBV2 to TRBJ1-2, with a tentative D call TRBD1 (6 bases). From germline, CDR1 is SNHLY and CDR2 FYNNEI. The CDR3 is 13 amino acids. The ends were cut back, 8 bases at V and 2 bases at J, with 12 bases in the middle.

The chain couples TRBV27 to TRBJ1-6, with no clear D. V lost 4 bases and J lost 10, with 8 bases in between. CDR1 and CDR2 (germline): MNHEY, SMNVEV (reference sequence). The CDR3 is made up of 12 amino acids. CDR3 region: CASSYGNSPLHF. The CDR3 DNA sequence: TGTGCCAGCAGTTACGGGAACTCACCCCTCCACTTT.

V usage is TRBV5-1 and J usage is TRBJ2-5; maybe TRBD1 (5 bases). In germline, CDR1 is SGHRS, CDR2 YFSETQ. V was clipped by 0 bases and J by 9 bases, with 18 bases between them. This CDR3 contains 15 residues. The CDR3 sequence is CASSLERGASASQYF. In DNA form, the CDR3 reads TGCGCCAGCAGCTTGGAGCGTGGGGCATCTGCGTCCCAGTACTTC.

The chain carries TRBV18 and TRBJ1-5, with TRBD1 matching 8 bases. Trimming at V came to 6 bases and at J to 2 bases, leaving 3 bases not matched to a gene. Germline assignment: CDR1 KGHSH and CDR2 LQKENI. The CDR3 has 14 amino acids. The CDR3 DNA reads TGTGCCAGCTCCCGGGGACAGGGCAATCAGCCCCAGCATTTT. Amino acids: CASSRGQGNQPQHF.

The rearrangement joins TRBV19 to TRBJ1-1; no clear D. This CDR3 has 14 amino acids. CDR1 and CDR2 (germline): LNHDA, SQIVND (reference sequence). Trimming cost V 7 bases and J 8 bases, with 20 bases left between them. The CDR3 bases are TGTGCCAGTACCCGGAGGAGACGGGAAACGGAAGCTTTCTTT. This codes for CASTRRRRETEAFF.

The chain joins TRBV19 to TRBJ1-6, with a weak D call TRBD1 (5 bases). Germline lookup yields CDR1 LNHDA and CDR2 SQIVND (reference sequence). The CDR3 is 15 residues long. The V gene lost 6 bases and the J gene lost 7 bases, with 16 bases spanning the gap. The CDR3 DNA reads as TGTGCCAGTAGGACCAGTGGCAGGACAAATTCACCCCTCCACTTT. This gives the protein CASRTSGRTNSPLHF.

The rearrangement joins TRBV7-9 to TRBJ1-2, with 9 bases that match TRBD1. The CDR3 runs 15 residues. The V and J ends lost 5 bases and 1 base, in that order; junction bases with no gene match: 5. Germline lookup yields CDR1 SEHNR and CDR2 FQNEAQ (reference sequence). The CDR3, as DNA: TGTGCCAGCAGCGCCGGGACAGGGTATAACTATGGCTACACCTTC. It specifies CASSAGTGYNYGYTF.

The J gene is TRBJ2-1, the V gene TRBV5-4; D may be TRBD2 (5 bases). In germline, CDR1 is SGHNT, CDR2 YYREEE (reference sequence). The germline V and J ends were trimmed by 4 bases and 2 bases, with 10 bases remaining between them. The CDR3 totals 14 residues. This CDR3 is CASSTPGTYNEQFF. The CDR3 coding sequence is TGTGCCAGCAGCACGCCGGGGACCTACAATGAGCAGTTCTTC. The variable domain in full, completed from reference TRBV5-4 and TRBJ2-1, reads ETGVTQSPTHLIKTRGQQVTLRCSSQSGHNTVSWYQQALGQGPQFIFQYYREEENGRGNFPPRFSGLQFPNYSSELNVNALELDDSALYLCASSTPGTYNEQFFGPGTRLTVL.

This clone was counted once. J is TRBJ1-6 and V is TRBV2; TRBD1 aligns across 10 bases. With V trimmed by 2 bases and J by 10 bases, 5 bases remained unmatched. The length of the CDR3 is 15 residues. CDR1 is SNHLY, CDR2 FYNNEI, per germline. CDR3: CASSERGTGDSPLHF. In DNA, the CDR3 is TGTGCCAGCAGTGAAAGGGGGACAGGGGACTCACCCCTCCACTTT.

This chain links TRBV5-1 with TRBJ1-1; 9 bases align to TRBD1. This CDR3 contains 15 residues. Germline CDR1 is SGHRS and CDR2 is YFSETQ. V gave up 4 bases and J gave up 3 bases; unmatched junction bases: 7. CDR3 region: CASSATGGQDTEAFF. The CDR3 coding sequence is TGCGCCAGCAGCGCTACAGGGGGCCAAGACACTGAAGCTTTCTTT.

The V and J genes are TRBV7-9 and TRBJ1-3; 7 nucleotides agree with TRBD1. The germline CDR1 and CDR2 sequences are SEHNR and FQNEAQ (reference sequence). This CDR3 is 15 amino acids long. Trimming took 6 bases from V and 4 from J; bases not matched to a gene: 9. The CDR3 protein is CASRLSTGPGNTIYF. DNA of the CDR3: TGTGCCAGCAGACTTTCGACAGGGCCGGGAAACACCATATATTTT.

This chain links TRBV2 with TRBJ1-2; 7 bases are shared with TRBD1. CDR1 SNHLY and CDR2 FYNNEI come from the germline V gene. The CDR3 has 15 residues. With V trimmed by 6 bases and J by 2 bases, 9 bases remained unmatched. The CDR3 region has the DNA TGTGCCAGCAGCCCGACCGGGACAGCAAACTATGGCTACACCTTC. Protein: CASSPTGTANYGYTF.

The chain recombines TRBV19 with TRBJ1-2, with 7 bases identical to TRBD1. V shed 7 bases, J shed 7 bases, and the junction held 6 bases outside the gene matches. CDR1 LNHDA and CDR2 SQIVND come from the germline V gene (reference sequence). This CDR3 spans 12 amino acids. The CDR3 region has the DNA TGTGCCAGTACAGGGGGTCCGTTTGGCTACACCTTC. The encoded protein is CASTGGPFGYTF.

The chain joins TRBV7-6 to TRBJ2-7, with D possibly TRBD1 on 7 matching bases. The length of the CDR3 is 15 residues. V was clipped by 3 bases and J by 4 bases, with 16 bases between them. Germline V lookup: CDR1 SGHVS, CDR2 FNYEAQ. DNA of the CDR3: TGTGCCAGCAGCTTCCCAGGGGGGCGACATTACGAGCAGTACGTC. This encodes CASSFPGGRHYEQYV.

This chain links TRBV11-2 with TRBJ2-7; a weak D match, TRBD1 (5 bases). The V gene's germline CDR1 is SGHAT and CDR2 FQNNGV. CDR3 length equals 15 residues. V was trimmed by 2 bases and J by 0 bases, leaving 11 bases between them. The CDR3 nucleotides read TGTGCCAGCAGCTTACAGGGTACCGACTCCTACGAGCAGTACGTC. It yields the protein CASSLQGTDSYEQYV.

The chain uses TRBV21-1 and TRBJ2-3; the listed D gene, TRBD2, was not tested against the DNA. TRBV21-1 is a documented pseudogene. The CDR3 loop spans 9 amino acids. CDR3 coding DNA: TGTGCCAGCAGGTACTGGCAGTATTTT. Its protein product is CASRYWQYF.

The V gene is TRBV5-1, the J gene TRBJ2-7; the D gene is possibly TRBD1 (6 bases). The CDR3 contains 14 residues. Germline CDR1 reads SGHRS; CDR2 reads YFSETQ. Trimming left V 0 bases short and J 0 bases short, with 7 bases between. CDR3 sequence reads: CASSLETGSYEQYF. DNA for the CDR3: TGCGCCAGCAGCTTGGAGACAGGCTCCTACGAGCAGTACTTC.

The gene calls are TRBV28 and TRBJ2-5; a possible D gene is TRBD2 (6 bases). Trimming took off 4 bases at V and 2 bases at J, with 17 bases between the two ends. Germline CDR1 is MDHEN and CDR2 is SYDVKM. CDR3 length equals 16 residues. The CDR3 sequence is CASSSPSSAPQETQYF. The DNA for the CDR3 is TGTGCCAGCAGTTCCCCGTCTAGCGCCCCTCAAGAGACCCAGTACTTC.

As DNA, the CDR3 is TGTGCCAGCAGTTTTGATCCCCGGAGTGATACGCAGTATTTT. The encoded protein is CASSFDPRSDTQYF. This chain links TRBV28 with TRBJ2-3, with D unclear. Deletions cut 3 bases from V and 6 bases from J, with 13 bases between. CDR1 and CDR2 (germline): MDHEN, SYDVKM. The CDR3 consists of 14 residues.